A selection of T cell receptor beta chains follows, all from one sample in a study of blood T cell repertoires in COVID-19. Sequenced by immunoSEQ multiplex PCR; TCRdb stores in-frame clones only, minus some. The sample records 350,000 to 400,000 clones, approximately 84% being singletons. The source material was PBMCs or T cells enriched from blood (not recorded which). These receptors came from a woman aged 25-40 years who had recovered from COVID-19. Each CDR3 is given with its conserved first and last residue. The D gene is left open where the match is weak. Not every row has a clone size; where given, it reads once, few, many or a size class.

TRBD1 TRBJ1-5 TRBV7-8 17 . CASSLVSGGAGNQPQHF TGTGCCAGCAGCTTAGTTTCAGGGGGCGCGGGCAATCAGCCCCAGCATTTT
. TRBJ2-7 TRBV10-3 16 . CAISDQVQHFTYEQYF TGTGCCATCAGTGATCAGGTCCAGCACTTTACCTACGAGCAGTACTTC
TRBD2 TRBJ2-7 TRBV19 18 . CASPATGLAPEESYEQYF TGTGCCAGTCCGGCCACGGGACTAGCCCCCGAGGAATCCTACGAGCAGTACTTC
TRBD2 TRBJ2-7 TRBV27 13 once CASRLAATYEQYF TGTGCCAGCAGACTAGCGGCCACCTACGAGCAGTACTTC
TRBD1 TRBJ1-4 TRBV5-1 17 . CASSRTGKGATNEKLFF TGCGCCAGCAGCAGGACAGGGAAAGGAGCAACTAATGAAAAACTGTTTTTT
. TRBJ1-1 TRBV30 13 . CAWSAGTITEAFF TGTGCCTGGAGTGCGGGGACAATCACTGAAGCTTTCTTT
TRBD1 TRBJ2-7 TRBV6-5 16 . CASSYSTGQGIYEQYF TGTGCCAGCAGTTACTCGACAGGACAGGGAATCTACGAGCAGTACTTC
TRBD1 TRBJ1-2 TRBV9 15 . CASSVGGTGQDGYTF TGTGCCAGCAGCGTTGGCGGGACAGGACAGGATGGCTACACCTTC
TRBD2 TRBJ2-2 TRBV18 17 . CASSPYTGGEVTGELFF TGTGCCAGCTCACCTTATACGGGAGGAGAGGTCACCGGGGAGCTGTTTTTT
. TRBJ1-5 TRBV15 14 . CATSRDQGNQPQHF TGTGCCACCAGCAGAGATCAGGGAAATCAGCCCCAGCATTTT
. TRBJ1-3 TRBV19 15 . CASSREGNSGNTIYF TGTGCCAGTAGTAGGGAGGGGAACTCTGGAAACACCATATATTTT
TRBD1 TRBJ1-2 TRBV10-3 14 . CAIRTGSANYGYTF TGTGCCATCAGGACAGGGTCGGCTAACTATGGCTACACCTTC
. TRBJ2-3 TRBV11-1 16 . CASSLALEGMSDTQYF TGTGCCAGCAGCTTAGCGCTTGAGGGTATGTCAGATACGCAGTATTTT
TRBD2 TRBJ2-7 TRBV6-5 14 . CASSKPSGSREQYF TGTGCCAGCTCCAAGCCTAGCGGGAGTAGAGAGCAGTACTTC
TRBD2 TRBJ2-5 TRBV5-1 17 . CASSLGTSGRASETQYF TGCGCCAGCAGCTTAGGGACTAGCGGGAGGGCCAGTGAGACCCAGTACTTC
. TRBJ1-1 TRBV11-2 17 . CASSLFMGGRGYTEAFF TGTGCCAGCAGCTTATTCATGGGAGGTAGGGGATACACTGAAGCTTTCTTT
TRBD1 TRBJ1-1 TRBV5-5 14 . CASSPRQGQAEAFF TGTGCCAGCAGCCCACGACAGGGGCAGGCTGAAGCTTTCTTT
TRBD2 TRBJ2-3 TRBV7-3 15 . CASSSGLAEKDTQYF TGTGCCAGCAGCTCCGGACTAGCGGAGAAAGATACGCAGTATTTT
. TRBJ2-3 TRBV18 16 . CASSLNRAPSTDTQYF TGTGCCAGCTCACTAAACAGGGCCCCTAGCACAGATACGCAGTATTTT
. TRBJ2-7 TRBV27 12 . CASKKGANEQYF TGTGCCAGCAAAAAAGGGGCTAATGAGCAGTACTTC
. TRBJ1-2 TRBV19 15 . CASSIDPRGNYGYTF TGTGCCAGTAGTATAGATCCCAGGGGTAACTATGGCTACACCTTC
. TRBJ1-1 TRBV6-1 14 . CASSDHRRGGEAFF TGTGCCAGCAGTGATCATAGGAGGGGTGGTGAAGCTTTCTTT
TRBD1 TRBJ2-3 TRBV13 14 . CASSSRDRVDTQYF TGTGCCAGCAGCTCCCGGGACAGGGTAGATACGCAGTATTTT
TRBD1 TRBJ1-6 TRBV9 12 few CASSGQGPPLHF TGTGCCAGCAGCGGACAGGGCCCACCCCTCCACTTT
. TRBJ2-7 TRBV18 15 . CASSPARERPHEQYF TGTGCCAGCTCACCGGCTCGGGAGCGCCCTCACGAGCAGTACTTC
. TRBJ2-2 TRBV5-1 14 . CASSLLTATGELFF TGCGCCAGCAGCTTGTTAACAGCCACCGGGGAGCTGTTTTTT
. TRBJ2-1 TRBV7-9 15 . CASSLRTGHPGEQFF TGTGCCAGCAGCCTCCGTACGGGACACCCCGGTGAGCAGTTCTTC
TRBD1 TRBJ2-1 TRBV11-2 14 few CASRGQGEGNEQFF TGTGCCAGCAGGGGACAGGGTGAAGGCAATGAGCAGTTCTTC
. TRBJ1-2 TRBV7-9 14 once CASSLGGRVYGYTF TGTGCCAGCAGCTTAGGGGGCAGGGTCTATGGCTACACCTTC
. TRBJ1-5 TRBV7-8 17 . CASSLWQGSGSNQPQHF TGTGCCAGCAGCTTATGGCAGGGGAGTGGTAGCAATCAGCCCCAGCATTTT
. TRBJ1-2 TRBV27 12 . CASSSLGGGYTF TGTGCCAGCAGTTCTCTGGGGGGTGGCTACACCTTC
. TRBJ2-2 TRBV16 14 few CASSPQVNTGELFF TGTGCCAGCAGCCCCCAGGTCAACACCGGGGAGCTGTTTTTT
. TRBJ2-7 TRBV19 15 . CASSMETGGSYEQYF TGTGCCAGTAGCATGGAAACCGGAGGGTCCTACGAGCAGTACTTC
. TRBJ2-5 TRBV19 14 once CASSITTSRETQYF TGTGCCAGTAGTATAACTACTAGCAGAGAGACCCAGTACTTC
. TRBJ1-6 TRBV2 12 . CASSEANSPLHF TGTGCCAGCAGTGAGGCAAACTCACCCCTCCACTTT
. TRBJ2-6 TRBV11-2 14 . CASSRLPGANVLTF TGTGCCAGCAGCCGACTCCCTGGGGCCAACGTCCTGACTTTC
. TRBJ2-1 TRBV3-1/TRBV3-2 13 once CASSPRGINEQFF TGTGCCAGCAGCCCTAGGGGTATTAATGAGCAGTTCTTC
TRBD2 TRBJ2-2 TRBV3-1/TRBV3-2 16 . CASSQETSVMTGELFF TGTGCCAGCAGCCAAGAAACTAGCGTTATGACCGGGGAGCTGTTTTTT
TRBD1 TRBJ2-7 TRBV29-1 15 . CSVEEVAGGSGEQYF TGCAGCGTTGAAGAGGTCGCAGGGGGCTCGGGCGAGCAGTACTTC
TRBD2 TRBJ2-1 TRBV7-8 14 . CAIKLGGGYNEQFF TGTGCCATCAAGTTGGGCGGGGGTTACAATGAGCAGTTCTTC
. TRBJ2-2 TRBV9 15 . CASSPQSRGTGELFF TGTGCCAGCAGCCCCCAGAGCAGGGGCACCGGGGAGCTGTTTTTT
TRBD1 TRBJ1-2 TRBV19 15 once CASSISLGGAHGYTF TGTGCCAGTAGTATAAGTTTAGGGGGCGCCCACGGCTACACCTTC
. TRBJ1-1 TRBV28 14 . CASSGPGGGTEAFF TGTGCCAGCAGTGGGCCCGGGGGAGGCACTGAAGCTTTCTTT
. TRBJ1-3 TRBV5-1 15 . CASSSEGSLGNTIYF TGCGCCAGCAGCTCGGAGGGGTCCCTTGGAAACACCATATATTTT
TRBD1 TRBJ2-7 TRBV5-1 14 . CASSLGSGGYEQYF TGCGCCAGCAGCTTGGGGTCAGGGGGCTACGAGCAGTACTTC
TRBD2 TRBJ2-1 TRBV27 18 . CASSIGGRALAGDNEQFF TGTGCCAGCAGTATAGGGGGGCGGGCACTAGCGGGGGACAATGAGCAGTTCTTC
TRBD1 TRBJ1-1 TRBV18 17 . CASSPQGQGLMNTEAFF TGTGCCAGCTCACCACAGGGACAGGGGCTCATGAACACTGAAGCTTTCTTT
TRBD1 TRBJ2-5 TRBV27 15 . CASSFGTGGRETQYF TGTGCCAGCAGTTTTGGGACAGGGGGCCGGGAGACCCAGTACTTC